This TCR beta chain was identified during a study of identical twins. The length of the CDR3 is 14 residues. Germline V gene sequence: CDR1 DFQATT, CDR2 SNEGSKA (reference sequence). V dropped 3 bases and J dropped 2; count of bases not matched to a gene: 4. The cDNA had a unique molecular identifier and a template-switch universal primer site. TCRdb reanalysed the 5' RACE reads using MiXCR and keeps one entry per CDR3 protein. Among approximately 530,000 distinct CDR3 sequences listed, approximately 20% were seen once. This clonotype was counted many times. This same sample was also part of a study on yellow fever vaccine responses in identical twins.

This sequence was found in a woman aged 18 to 35 in good health. The chain couples TRBV20-1 to TRBJ2-3; 8 nucleotides agree with TRBD2. The sequencing input was CD4+ T cells sorted from blood. The CDR3 DNA reads as TGCAGTGCTAGTGAACTAGCGGCCACAGATACGCAGTATTTT. Protein product: CSASELAATDTQYF.